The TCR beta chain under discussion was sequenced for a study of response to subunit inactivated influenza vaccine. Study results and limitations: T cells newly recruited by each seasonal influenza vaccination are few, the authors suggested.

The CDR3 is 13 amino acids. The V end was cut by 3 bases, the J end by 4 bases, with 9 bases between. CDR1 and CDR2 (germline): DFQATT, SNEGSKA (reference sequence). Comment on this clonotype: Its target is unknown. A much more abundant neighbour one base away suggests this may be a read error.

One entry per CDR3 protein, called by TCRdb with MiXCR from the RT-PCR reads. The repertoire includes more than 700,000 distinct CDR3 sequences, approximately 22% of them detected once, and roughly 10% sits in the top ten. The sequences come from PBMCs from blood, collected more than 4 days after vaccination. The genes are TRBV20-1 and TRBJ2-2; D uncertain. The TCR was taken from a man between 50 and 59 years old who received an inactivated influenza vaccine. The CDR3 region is CSASEVITGELFF. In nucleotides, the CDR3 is TGCAGTGCTAGTGAGGTGATCACCGGGGAGCTGTTTTTT.